These T cell receptor beta chains were read from a single sample in a study of blood T cell repertoires in COVID-19. Only in-frame clones appear in the TCRdb table, and some are missing; sequencing was by immunoSEQ multiplex PCR. In the table there are some 33,000 clones, around nine tenths of which are singletons. What was sequenced was peripheral blood. These receptors all come from a human donor in a cohort sampled during active COVID-19. The CDR3 runs from the conserved cysteine through the conserved F or W. D genes are given only for firm matches. Where a row states a size, it is once, few, many or the class of an expanded clone; other rows omit it.

D: TRBD2
J: TRBJ2-3
size: NA
V: TRBV28
CDR3: CATTLAGGRSTDTQYF
DNA: TGTGCCACCACTCTAGCGGGGGGGCGGAGCACAGATACGCAGTATTTT

D: NA
J: TRBJ2-1
size: NA
V: TRBV18
CDR3: CASQRGGGSYNEQFF
DNA: TGTGCCAGCCAAAGGGGGGGTGGCTCCTACAATGAGCAGTTCTTC

D: NA
J: TRBJ1-1
size: NA
V: TRBV6-6
CDR3: CASRPGVLATTEAFF
DNA: TGTGCCAGCAGGCCGGGAGTTCTTGCCACCACTGAAGCTTTCTTT

D: NA
J: TRBJ2-3
size: NA
V: TRBV5-1
CDR3: CASSFSGDTTDTQYF
DNA: TGCGCCAGCAGCTTCAGCGGGGACACGACAGATACGCAGTATTTT

D: NA
J: TRBJ2-1
size: NA
V: TRBV7-6
CDR3: CASSLAGGLRNEQFF
DNA: TGTGCCAGCAGCTTAGCGGGGGGGCTTCGAAATGAGCAGTTCTTC

D: TRBD2
J: TRBJ2-1
size: NA
V: TRBV6-5
CDR3: CASSRTSSNYNEQFF
DNA: TGTGCCAGCAGTAGGACTAGCTCCAACTACAATGAGCAGTTCTTC

D: NA
J: TRBJ1-3
size: NA
V: TRBV7-9
CDR3: CASSLAVTGYGNTIYF
DNA: TGTGCCAGCAGCTTAGCAGTTACAGGGTATGGAAACACCATATATTTT

D: TRBD2
J: TRBJ2-5
size: NA
V: TRBV5-4
CDR3: CASSLAGNSGGREETQYF
DNA: TGTGCCAGCAGCTTGGCCGGGAATAGCGGGGGGCGGGAGGAGACCCAGTACTTC

D: NA
J: TRBJ1-1
size: once
V: TRBV4-1
CDR3: CASSQDFSTEAFF
DNA: TGCGCCAGCAGCCAAGATTTCTCCACTGAAGCTTTCTTT

D: TRBD2
J: TRBJ2-7
size: NA
V: TRBV6-1
CDR3: CASSVAGGPIEQYF
DNA: TGTGCCAGCAGTGTAGCGGGGGGGCCAATCGAGCAGTACTTC

D: NA
J: TRBJ1-6
size: NA
V: TRBV27
CDR3: CASSSGALNSPLHF
DNA: TGTGCCAGCAGTTCAGGGGCCCTTAATTCACCCCTCCACTTT

D: TRBD1
J: TRBJ2-7
size: NA
V: TRBV25-1
CDR3: CASSEGTGTEQYF
DNA: TGTGCCAGCAGTGAAGGGACAGGGACCGAGCAGTACTTC

D: TRBD2
J: TRBJ2-1
size: NA
V: TRBV19
CDR3: CASSIRTSGYNEQFF
DNA: TGTGCCAGTAGTATCCGGACTAGCGGGTACAATGAGCAGTTCTTC

D: NA
J: TRBJ2-5
size: NA
V: TRBV11-2
CDR3: CASSLGGTRQETQYF
DNA: TGTGCCAGCAGCTTGGGGGGTACGAGGCAAGAGACCCAGTACTTC

D: NA
J: TRBJ1-2
size: NA
V: TRBV19
CDR3: CASSPGFEGGYTF
DNA: TGTGCCAGTAGTCCAGGATTCGAAGGTGGCTACACCTTC

D: NA
J: TRBJ2-7
size: NA
V: TRBV29-1
CDR3: CSVTGGDSYEQYF
DNA: TGCAGCGTAACCGGCGGGGATTCCTACGAGCAGTACTTC

D: TRBD1
J: TRBJ1-1
size: NA
V: TRBV6-5
CDR3: CASSYTTGIPTEAFF
DNA: TGTGCCAGCAGTTACACGACAGGGATACCCACTGAAGCTTTCTTT

D: TRBD1
J: TRBJ2-7
size: NA
V: TRBV7-3
CDR3: CASSPTGTGTLYEQYF
DNA: TGTGCCAGCAGCCCAACCGGGACAGGGACATTATACGAGCAGTACTTC

D: NA
J: TRBJ1-1
size: NA
V: TRBV9
CDR3: CASSVTDSLNTEAFF
DNA: TGTGCCAGCAGCGTCACAGACAGCTTGAACACTGAAGCTTTCTTT

D: NA
J: TRBJ2-1
size: NA
V: TRBV21-1
CDR3: CASSKQGPYSYNEQFF
DNA: TGTGCCAGCAGCAAACAGGGGCCCTACTCCTACAATGAGCAGTTCTTC

D: NA
J: TRBJ1-2
size: NA
V: TRBV20-1
CDR3: CSASRGEARGYGYTF
DNA: TGCAGTGCTAGTCGAGGGGAGGCGCGCGGCTATGGCTACACCTTC

D: TRBD1
J: TRBJ2-7
size: NA
V: TRBV2
CDR3: CASSQGQGLEQYF
DNA: TGTGCCAGCAGTCAGGGACAGGGGCTCGAGCAGTACTTC

D: NA
J: TRBJ1-2
size: NA
V: TRBV3-1/TRBV3-2
CDR3: CASSQDRGYGYTF
DNA: TGTGCCAGCAGCCAAGATCGGGGCTATGGCTACACCTTC

D: NA
J: TRBJ1-5
size: NA
V: TRBV2
CDR3: CASSLPGGPQHF
DNA: TGTGCCAGCAGCCTTCCCGGGGGGCCCCAGCATTTT

D: NA
J: TRBJ1-1
size: few
V: TRBV2
CDR3: CASSERGGGSTEAFF
DNA: TGTGCCAGCAGTGAAAGGGGGGGAGGGAGTACTGAAGCTTTCTTT

D: NA
J: TRBJ2-5
size: NA
V: TRBV28
CDR3: CASSLWFRGERDF
DNA: TGTGCCAGCAGTTTATGGTTCAGGGGGGAAAGGGACTTC

D: NA
J: TRBJ1-6
size: NA
V: TRBV27
CDR3: CASRPTSGFSHSPLHF
DNA: TGTGCCAGCAGACCGACCTCGGGGTTTAGTCATTCACCCCTCCACTTT

D: NA
J: TRBJ2-2
size: NA
V: TRBV18
CDR3: CASSPGHSLESGELFF
DNA: TGTGCCAGCTCACCCGGACACAGCCTCGAATCCGGGGAGCTGTTTTTT

D: NA
J: TRBJ2-3
size: NA
V: TRBV2
CDR3: CASTSTGTRRDTQYF
DNA: TGTGCCAGCACAAGCACCGGGACTCGTCGGGATACGCAGTATTTT

D: TRBD2
J: TRBJ2-1
size: NA
V: TRBV7-9
CDR3: CASSLEAGGYSNEQFF
DNA: TGTGCCAGCAGCTTAGAAGCGGGGGGTTATAGCAATGAGCAGTTCTTC

D: NA
J: TRBJ2-4
size: NA
V: TRBV5-8
CDR3: CASSLYSLAKNIQYF
DNA: TGTGCCAGCAGCCTGTACTCCCTAGCCAAAAACATTCAGTACTTC

D: TRBD2
J: TRBJ2-3
size: NA
V: TRBV4-1
CDR3: CASSHSGGTDTQYF
DNA: TGCGCCAGCAGCCATAGCGGGGGCACAGATACGCAGTATTTT

D: NA
J: TRBJ2-4
size: NA
V: TRBV19
CDR3: CASSIPVSSIQYF
DNA: TGTGCCAGTAGTATTCCCGTTTCTTCCATTCAGTACTTC

D: TRBD1
J: TRBJ2-5
size: NA
V: TRBV6-5
CDR3: CASSSRQGPRGETQYF
DNA: TGTGCCAGCAGTTCCCGACAGGGTCCGAGGGGGGAGACCCAGTACTTC

D: NA
J: TRBJ2-3
size: few
V: TRBV27
CDR3: CASSLGSAVTDTQYF
DNA: TGTGCCAGCAGTTTAGGTAGCGCGGTCACAGATACGCAGTATTTT

D: NA
J: TRBJ2-5
size: NA
V: TRBV6-5
CDR3: CASSPLGDTQETQYF
DNA: TGTGCCAGCAGTCCGCTGGGAGATACCCAAGAGACCCAGTACTTC

D: NA
J: TRBJ2-2
size: NA
V: TRBV27
CDR3: CASSLEGRRGNTGELFF
DNA: TGTGCCAGCAGTTTGGAAGGTCGGAGGGGGAACACCGGGGAGCTGTTTTTT

D: NA
J: TRBJ1-5
size: NA
V: TRBV29-1
CDR3: CSVAVDTRSNQPQHF
DNA: TGCAGCGTTGCTGTGGACACTCGGAGCAATCAGCCCCAGCATTTT

D: TRBD2
J: TRBJ2-1
size: NA
V: TRBV9
CDR3: CASSVGRGGNNEQFF
DNA: TGTGCCAGCAGCGTAGGACGGGGGGGCAACAATGAGCAGTTCTTC

D: NA
J: TRBJ2-1
size: NA
V: TRBV5-1
CDR3: CASSLGSGNEQFF
DNA: TGCGCCAGCAGCTTAGGTAGCGGCAATGAGCAGTTCTTC

D: TRBD1
J: TRBJ1-2
size: NA
V: TRBV14
CDR3: CASTYTGGASGYTF
DNA: TGTGCCAGCACCTATACAGGGGGCGCGAGTGGCTACACCTTC

D: NA
J: TRBJ2-1
size: NA
V: TRBV3-1/TRBV3-2
CDR3: CASSQDLRRNNEQFF
DNA: TGTGCCAGCAGCCAAGATCTGCGGCGGAACAATGAGCAGTTCTTC

D: TRBD2
J: TRBJ2-1
size: NA
V: TRBV27
CDR3: CASSISGGPGNEQFF
DNA: TGTGCCAGCAGTATAAGCGGGGGGCCAGGCAATGAGCAGTTCTTC

D: NA
J: TRBJ2-3
size: NA
V: TRBV29-1
CDR3: CSVVTGVGTDTQYF
DNA: TGCAGCGTTGTCACGGGGGTGGGCACAGATACGCAGTATTTT

D: NA
J: TRBJ1-3
size: NA
V: TRBV7-3
CDR3: CASSPPGMRGLSRGNTIYF
DNA: TGTGCCAGCAGCCCCCCGGGCATGAGAGGGCTTTCTCGTGGAAACACCATATATTTT

D: TRBD1
J: TRBJ1-6
size: NA
V: TRBV7-9
CDR3: CASSTGQGAYEHSPLHF
DNA: TGTGCCAGCAGCACCGGACAGGGGGCATATGAGCATTCACCCCTCCACTTT

D: TRBD2
J: TRBJ2-1
size: NA
V: TRBV3-1/TRBV3-2
CDR3: CASSQLRGGTGYNEQFF
DNA: TGTGCCAGCAGCCAACTTCGCGGGGGTACCGGCTACAATGAGCAGTTCTTC

D: NA
J: TRBJ1-2
size: once
V: TRBV30
CDR3: CASTRGRALGYTF
DNA: TGTGCCTCCACCCGTGGCAGGGCTCTGGGCTACACCTTC

D: TRBD2
J: TRBJ2-5
size: NA
V: TRBV6-2/TRBV6-3
CDR3: CASSSLAVAGGGETQYF
DNA: TGTGCCAGCAGTTCCCTGGCTGTTGCGGGGGGTGGGGAGACCCAGTACTTC

D: TRBD2
J: TRBJ2-1
size: NA
V: TRBV3-1/TRBV3-2
CDR3: CASSHSGGGYNEQFF
DNA: TGTGCCAGCAGCCACAGCGGGGGGGGTTACAATGAGCAGTTCTTC

D: TRBD1
J: TRBJ1-6
size: NA
V: TRBV5-1
CDR3: CASSLEQGAGSPLHF
DNA: TGCGCCAGCAGCTTGGAGCAGGGGGCAGGGTCACCCCTCCACTTT

D: NA
J: TRBJ2-2
size: NA
V: TRBV5-1
CDR3: CASSLGNTANTGELFF
DNA: TGCGCCAGCAGCTTGGGGAACACAGCGAACACCGGGGAGCTGTTTTTT

D: TRBD2
J: TRBJ2-4
size: NA
V: TRBV11-2
CDR3: CASSLDLGTSGSKGNIQYF
DNA: TGTGCCAGCAGCTTAGATCTTGGGACTAGCGGGTCCAAGGGAAACATTCAGTACTTC